These 32 T cell receptor beta chains share one sample of origin, sequenced in a study of T cell repertoires in cytomegalovirus infection. Each CDR3 protein gets one entry after TCRdb re-called the reads with MiXCR. The sample shows some 920,000 distinct CDR3 sequences, 25% to 40% of them seen only once. What these receptors recognize is not known. Sample: cultured CD8+ T cells from PBMCs, taken from culture after CMV antigen stimulation. Source of these receptors: a human donor in good health (CMV status not recorded). Some clones in this sample may be carry-over from other donors' samples.

In its sample, this clonotype was seen a few times. V usage is TRBV12-5 and J usage is TRBJ1-2; maybe TRBD1 (5 bases). The CDR3 is made up of 12 amino acids. The V and J ends lost 5 bases and 6 bases respectively, with 10 bases between them. Per germline, CDR1 LGHNT and CDR2 FRNRAP. CDR3 sequence (DNA): TGTGCTAGTGGTCCAGGGTTGGATGGCTACACCTTC. This sequence encodes CASGPGLDGYTF.

J is TRBJ1-5 and V is TRBV7-6; 8 positions match TRBD1. Germline assignment: CDR1 SGHVS and CDR2 FNYEAQ. The CDR3 spans 16 residues. The trim removed 6 bases at V and 2 bases at J, leaving 9 bases unmatched. CDR3 DNA sequence: TGTGCCAGCAGTCCCGGACAGGGCCCGGGCAATCAGCCCCAGCATTTT. Protein product: CASSPGQGPGNQPQHF.

In this sample, this clonotype turned up a few times. The V gene is TRBV10-3, the J gene TRBJ2-1, with 10 bases lining up with TRBD1. Germline CDR1 reads ENHRY; CDR2 reads SYGVKD. V lost 0 bases, J lost 3 bases, and 2 bases stayed unmatched. This CDR3 is 16 amino acids long. CDR3 sequence reads: CAISESGTGVYNEQFF. As DNA, the CDR3 is TGTGCCATCAGTGAGTCGGGGACAGGGGTCTACAATGAGCAGTTCTTC.

This clonotype was recorded a few times. This sequence joins TRBV27 and TRBJ1-1, with 8 bases matching TRBD1. The CDR3 length is 15 residues. V trimming: 3 bases; J trimming: 5 bases; junction bases outside the gene matches: 8. CDR1 is MNHEY and CDR2 is SMNVEV in the germline V gene (reference sequence). In DNA form, the CDR3 reads TGTGCCAGCAGTTTCGACAGGGGTATGAGGACTGAAGCTTTCTTT. Protein product: CASSFDRGMRTEAFF.

This clonotype appeared a few times. CDR3 sequence reads: CASSIRTSGVNEQFF. In DNA, the CDR3 is TGTGCCAGCAGTATCCGGACTAGCGGGGTTAATGAGCAGTTCTTC. The chain employs TRBV6-6 and TRBJ2-1; 12 bases map to TRBD2. CDR3 size: 15 residues. Germline loops: CDR1 MNHNY, CDR2 SVGAGI (reference sequence). Trimming took 5 bases from V and 7 from J; bases not matched to a gene: 6.

This clonotype was seen at least ten times. An end of the junction does not agree with germline; a read error may underlie this. The rearrangement uses TRBV7-6 and TRBJ2-5; D gene uncertain. This CDR3 region has 12 residues. Germline assignment: CDR1 SGHVS and CDR2 FNYEAQ. In DNA form, the CDR3 reads TGTGCCAGCAGTTTAGCTTTAGAGACCCAGTACTTC. Translating gives CASSLALETQYF.

The chain employs TRBV6-1 and TRBJ2-1; D ambiguous. The CDR3 loop spans 11 amino acids. The germline V gene has CDR1 MNHNS and CDR2 SASEGT. Trimming left V 2 bases short and J 15 bases short, with 11 bases between. Written as DNA, the CDR3 is TGTGCCAGCAGTGAACCCTCCGAGGTGTTCTTC. Protein sequence: CASSEPSEVFF.

CDR3 nucleotide sequence: TGTGCCAGCAGCGTAGGGGGACAGGGAAACAATGAGCAGTTCTTC. Its protein product is CASSVGGQGNNEQFF. The J gene is TRBJ2-1, the V gene TRBV9, with 9 bases fitting TRBD1. With V trimmed by 0 bases and J by 5 bases, 3 bases remained unmatched. Germline lookup yields CDR1 SGDLS and CDR2 YYNGEE. This CDR3 region has 15 residues.

The rearrangement joins TRBV27 to TRBJ1-1; tentatively, D is TRBD1 (5 bases). The CDR3 has 14 residues. Germline V CDR1 and CDR2: MNHEY, SMNVEV (reference sequence). Trimming removed 5 bases at V and 4 bases at J, with 14 bases between. The CDR3 is CASSRDPRVTEAFF. CDR3 coding DNA: TGTGCCAGCAGTAGAGACCCCAGGGTCACTGAAGCTTTCTTT.

This clonotype was observed a few times. The V gene is TRBV9, the J gene TRBJ2-1, with 7 bases matching TRBD2. V shed 3 bases and J 1 base; nucleotides not matched to a gene: 4. Germline lookup yields CDR1 SGDLS and CDR2 YYNGEE. The CDR3 is 15 residues long. CDR3 protein: CASSGGGESYNEQFF. The CDR3 nucleotides are TGTGCCAGCAGCGGGGGGGGGGAGTCCTACAATGAGCAGTTCTTC. Supplemented by reference TRBV9 and TRBJ2-1, the full variable domain reads DSGVTQTPKHLITATGQRVTLRCSPRSGDLSVYWYQQSLDQGLQFLIQYYNGEERAKGNILERFSAQQFPDLHSELNLSSLELGDSALYFCASSGGGESYNEQFFGPGTRLTVL.

This rearrangement joins TRBV12-3 or TRBV12-4 to TRBJ2-2, with 9 bases identical to TRBD1. J was trimmed by 0 bases and V by 2 bases; bases with no gene match: 10. This CDR3 comprises 19 residues. Written as DNA, the CDR3 is TGTGCCAGCAGTTTAAATTTGGAAGGGACAGGGACGAACACCGGGGAGCTGTTTTTT. This gives the protein CASSLNLEGTGTNTGELFF.

This clonotype has a count of ten or more. The chain combines TRBV7-8 with TRBJ2-7; TRBD1 aligns across 12 bases. This CDR3 spans 15 amino acids. In germline, CDR1 is SGHVS, CDR2 FQNEAQ. J gave up 3 bases and V 4 bases, and 4 bases lay outside the gene matches. The CDR3 reads CASSSGTGGFYEQYV. CDR3 bases: TGTGCCAGCAGCTCCGGGACAGGGGGCTTCTACGAGCAGTACGTC.

The chain carries TRBV28 and TRBJ1-2; D ambiguous. Trimming took 8 bases from V and 3 from J, leaving 13 bases between them. CDR1 and CDR2 (germline): MDHEN, SYDVKM. The CDR3 length is 13 residues. In DNA form, the CDR3 reads TGTGCCAGCGGAATGGACCGGTACTATGGCTACACCTTC. Amino acids: CASGMDRYYGYTF.

In regard to this clonotype: Germline is not matched at one junction end, which may reflect a read error. The CDR3 is CANSRAGPDTEAFF. CDR3 nucleotide sequence: TGTGCCAACAGTCGGGCGGGTCCGGACACTGAAGCTTTCTTT. This rearrangement joins TRBV27 to TRBJ1-1; D is unresolved. The CDR3 is made up of 14 amino acids. Germline V gene lookup returns CDR1 MNHEY and CDR2 SMNVEV (reference sequence).

The chain uses TRBV27 and TRBJ1-1; a possible D gene is TRBD1 (5 bases). Germline values: CDR1 MNHEY, CDR2 SMNVEV (reference sequence). There are 13 residues in the CDR3. V was shortened by 5 bases and J by 3 bases, with 10 bases between the two germline ends. DNA of the CDR3: TGTGCCAGCAGTGGGGTGGGGGACACTGAAGCTTTCTTT. Protein: CASSGVGDTEAFF.

The chain carries TRBV6-6 and TRBJ2-7; 8 bases are a match to TRBD1. Germline CDR1 MNHNY, CDR2 SVGAGI (reference sequence). Losses at the gene ends were 5 bases for V and 2 bases for J; bases not matched to a gene: 11. The CDR3 runs to 16 residues. CDR3 protein: CASSPRTGTGTYEQYF. CDR3 nucleotides: TGTGCCAGCAGTCCCAGGACCGGGACAGGTACCTACGAGCAGTACTTC.

The J gene is TRBJ1-5, the V gene TRBV7-9; TRBD1 might be the D (6 bases). The V end lost 5 bases, the J end lost 1 base, and 18 bases lay between the germline ends. CDR3 length: 17 amino acids. CDR1 SEHNR and CDR2 FQNEAQ come from the germline V gene (reference sequence). CDR3 nucleotide sequence: TGTGCCAGCAGCCTGGCCAACGGGGGGGCGAGCAATCAGCCCCAGCATTTT. Translated: CASSLANGGASNQPQHF.

This rearrangement joins TRBV6-1 to TRBJ1-1; D gene uncertain. This CDR3 spans 16 amino acids. The germline V and J ends were trimmed by 1 base and 4 bases, with 16 bases remaining between them. Germline loops: CDR1 MNHNS, CDR2 SASEGT. The CDR3 is CASSEDRALDVTEAFF. CDR3 DNA: TGTGCCAGCAGTGAAGACAGAGCCCTTGATGTCACTGAAGCTTTCTTT.

This clonotype was found many times. V and J are TRBV12-3 or TRBV12-4 and TRBJ2-1; D remains ambiguous. V shed 5 bases and J shed 2 bases, with 10 bases lying between them. The CDR3 runs to 14 residues. The CDR3 DNA reads as TGTGCCAGCAGTGCGATGGACCCCTACAATGAGCAGTTCTTC. It specifies CASSAMDPYNEQFF.

This clonotype was seen many times. The chain links TRBV7-8 to TRBJ1-4, with TRBD1 as a possible D gene (5 bases). The CDR3 spans 15 residues. V was clipped by 4 bases and J by 4 bases, with 13 bases between them. Germline V gene lookup returns CDR1 SGHVS and CDR2 FQNEAQ. CDR3 protein: CASSSGTGINEKLFF. In nucleotides, the CDR3 is TGTGCCAGCAGCTCCGGGACGGGAATTAATGAAAAACTGTTTTTT.

The gene calls are TRBV7-9 and TRBJ2-7; 8 nucleotides match TRBD2. V shed 5 bases and J 6 bases; nucleotides not matched to a gene: 6. Germline lookup yields CDR1 SEHNR and CDR2 FQNEAQ (reference sequence). The CDR3 runs to 13 residues. The CDR3 nucleotides read TGTGCCAGCAGCCCCCCGGGGGGGATCGAGCAGTACGTC. It specifies CASSPPGGIEQYV.

The chain recombines TRBV2 with TRBJ2-2; D unresolved. This CDR3 contains 16 residues. CDR1 is SNHLY and CDR2 is FYNNEI in the germline V gene. The V end was cut by 4 bases, the J end by 2 bases, with 14 bases between. The CDR3 loop is CASSAVPRTNTGELFF. For the CDR3, the DNA is TGTGCCAGCAGTGCGGTCCCTCGGACCAACACCGGGGAGCTGTTTTTT.

The chain recombines TRBV18 with TRBJ2-1; 7 bases map to TRBD2. Per the germline V gene, CDR1 is KGHSH and CDR2 is LQKENI. The CDR3 spans 18 residues. The V and J ends lost 6 bases and 0 bases, in that order; junction bases with no gene match: 14. The CDR3 sequence: CASSPIPGEGVSYNEQFF. CDR3 in DNA: TGTGCCAGCTCCCCGATCCCGGGGGAGGGAGTCTCCTACAATGAGCAGTTCTTC.

CDR3 in DNA: TGTGCCAGCAGCTCCAGCTCTAGCGGGGGGGGGGATGAGCAGTTCTTC. Its protein is CASSSSSSGGGDEQFF. This sequence joins TRBV11-2 and TRBJ2-1; the match to TRBD2 covers 12 bases. J was trimmed by 8 bases and V by 4 bases; bases with no gene match: 9. The CDR3 loop spans 16 amino acids. From germline, CDR1 is SGHAT and CDR2 FQNNGV.

The CDR3 loop reads CASSLVVETDTQYF. Written as DNA, the CDR3 is TGCGCCAGCAGCTTGGTTGTGGAAACAGATACGCAGTATTTT. The V call is TRBV5-1, the J call TRBJ2-3; D gene ambiguous. The ends were cut back, 0 bases at V and 3 bases at J, with 8 bases in the middle. This CDR3 has 14 residues. Germline V gene data show CDR1 as SGHRS and CDR2 as YFSETQ.

Ten or more counts support this clonotype. The chain is built from TRBV27 and TRBJ1-1, with a weak D call TRBD1 (5 bases). V was trimmed by 5 bases and J by 1 base, leaving 14 bases between them. The length of the CDR3 is 15 residues. The germline V gene encodes CDR1 MNHEY and CDR2 SMNVEV (reference sequence). CDR3 in amino acids: CASSPDGGTNTEAFF. Written as DNA, the CDR3 is TGTGCCAGCAGTCCAGACGGAGGGACGAACACTGAAGCTTTCTTT.

V usage is TRBV5-6 and J usage is TRBJ2-1; D perhaps matches TRBD2 (5 bases). The CDR3 runs 12 residues. The germline CDR1 and CDR2 sequences are SGHDT and YYEEEE. V gave up 3 bases and J gave up 7 bases, with 8 bases separating them. The CDR3, as DNA: TGTGCCAGCAGCTCGGGAATGAATGAGCAGTTCTTC. It translates to CASSSGMNEQFF. Full variable domain (remainder filled in from reference TRBV5-6 and TRBJ2-1): DAGVTQSPTHLIKTRGQQVTLRCSPKSGHDTVSWYQQALGQGPQFIFQYYEEEERQRGNFPDRFSGHQFPNYSSELNVNALLLGDSALYLCASSSGMNEQFFGPGTRLTVL.

In regard to this clonotype: Sequence at one end of the junction differs from germline and may be a read error. J is TRBJ1-6 and V is TRBV6-5; D is perhaps TRBD1 (6 bases). This CDR3 contains 15 residues. Germline CDR1 is MNHEY and CDR2 is SVGAGI. The CDR3, as DNA: TGTGCCGGCAGTTACTTTACAGGGACGCATTCACCCCTTCACTTT. Its protein is CAGSYFTGTHSPLHF.

The sample holds many counts of this clonotype. The chain uses TRBV7-6 and TRBJ1-1, with TRBD1 as a possible D gene (5 bases). This CDR3 is 16 amino acids long. V lost 1 base and J 4 bases, leaving 16 bases between the germline ends. Germline V gives CDR1 SGHVS, CDR2 FNYEAQ. The CDR3 bases are TGTGCCAGCAGCTTAGGTCAGGGTAGTGGGAGCACTGAAGCTTTCTTT. Translating it yields CASSLGQGSGSTEAFF.

J is TRBJ1-2 and V is TRBV29-1; 11 bases map to TRBD1. With V trimmed by 6 bases and J by 4 bases, 7 bases remained unmatched. Per the germline V gene, CDR1 is SQVTM and CDR2 is ANQGSEA. The CDR3 runs to 14 residues. The CDR3 reads CSVDGQGAAYGYTF. In DNA, the CDR3 is TGCAGCGTGGACGGACAGGGGGCCGCCTATGGCTACACCTTC.

The chain combines TRBV20-1 with TRBJ2-3; 9 bases match TRBD2. Germline V gene sequence: CDR1 DFQATT, CDR2 SNEGSKA (reference sequence). The CDR3 spans 15 residues. J was trimmed by 1 base and V by 1 base; bases with no gene match: 3. CDR3 region: CSARVSGGRTDTQYF. For the CDR3, the DNA is TGCAGTGCTAGAGTTAGCGGGGGCCGCACAGATACGCAGTATTTT.

The chain has TRBV24-1 and TRBJ2-3, with D hard to call. The CDR3 is 17 amino acids. Trimming removed 1 base from V and 0 bases from J, with 13 bases in between. Germline V gene data show CDR1 as KGHDR and CDR2 as SFDVKD. In nucleotides, the CDR3 is TGTGCCACCAGTGATTTACCAGACATTGCAAGCACAGATACGCAGTATTTT. Translation: CATSDLPDIASTDTQYF.